The entry that follows covers one T cell receptor (beta chain) sequence. This sample stems from a study of monozygotic twins with inflammatory bowel disease. TCRdb re-called the 5' RACE reads and gives one entry per CDR3 protein, without DNA. The sample table sets out more than 300,000 distinct CDR3 sequences. The germline CDR1 and CDR2 sequences are SEHNR and FQNEAQ (reference sequence). The CDR3 spans 15 residues. The rearrangement links TRBV7-9 to TRBJ2-7. The material sequenced was blood. This receptor was obtained from a human donor with ulcerative colitis or Crohn's disease, or a healthy co-twin of an affected twin (not recorded which). This CDR3 is CASSLLPYSSYEQYF.